There are many counts of the clone carrying this T cell receptor beta chain. V trimming: 0 bases; J trimming: 2 bases; junction bases outside the gene matches: 5. Germline V gene data show CDR1 as SGHRS and CDR2 as YFSETQ. The CDR3 loop spans 16 amino acids. TCRdb reassembled clones from the PCR reads with MiXCR. The sample lists some 55,000 clones; 20% were seen once. This record comes from a study of metastatic and nonmetastatic thyroid tumors. Thyroid surgery was preceded by no treatment in any patient. This receptor was taken from a female donor with papillary thyroid cancer or a benign thyroid nodule (not recorded which). Some clones in this sample may be carry-over from other donors' samples. The V call is TRBV5-1, the J call TRBJ2-3; TRBD2 matches 8 bases. Input material: blood. The CDR3 nucleotides read TGCGCCAGCAGCTTGGTCCCGGGAGGGACCACAGATACGCAGTATTTT. As protein: CASSLVPGGTTDTQYF.